The 16 T cell receptor beta chains given below trace back to one sample, sequenced in a study of regulatory T cells in long-lasting Graves disease. Researchers made TCR beta libraries by using iRepertoire HTBI primers and running Arm-PCR on CDR3 regions. From the multiplex PCR reads, TCRdb called clonotypes with MiXCR, one entry per CDR3 protein. The sample contains 350,000 to 450,000 distinct CDR3 sequences, roughly 12% of which appear only once. The time point was: newly diagnosed GD, antithyroid drugs for less than 3 months. PBMC RNA served as the TCR library source. In addition, the sample was reused for a study of T cells in Graves' hyperthyroidism and ophthalmopathy.

Source: peripheral blood mononuclear cells (PBMCs), taken at new diagnosis, from a patient treated with antithyroid drugs. These receptors came from a woman in her late teens or twenties with Graves disease.

In its sample, this clonotype was seen many times. The chain links TRBV28 to TRBJ1-1; D remains unclear. Trimming pared 11 bases from V and 4 bases from J, leaving 11 bases between. Germline V lookup: CDR1 MDHEN, CDR2 SYDVKM. There are 11 residues in the CDR3. The CDR3 region has the DNA TGTGCCGCCGCCTCAGGCACTGAAGCTTTCTTT. Translating it yields CAAASGTEAFF.

This clonotype was detected ten times or more. The chain recombines TRBV7-2 with TRBJ1-5, with D uncertain. CDR3 length equals 15 residues. Germline CDR1 is SGHTA and CDR2 is FQGNSA. Trimming shortened V by 2 bases and J by 5 bases, and 13 bases separated the two germline ends. CDR3 nucleotides: TGTGCCAGCAGCTTATGGGTCGGCTCTGATCAGCCCCAGCATTTT. Protein product: CASSLWVGSDQPQHF.

This clonotype was counted at least ten times. The J gene is TRBJ2-2, the V gene TRBV24-1; TRBD1 matches at 8 bases. Trimming took 4 bases from V and 3 from J; bases not matched to a gene: 3. Per germline, CDR1 KGHDR and CDR2 SFDVKD. This CDR3 contains 15 residues. The CDR3 reads CATSDADRDTGELFF. CDR3 nucleotide sequence: TGTGCCACCAGTGACGCGGACAGGGACACCGGGGAGCTGTTTTTT.

The chain carries TRBV2 and TRBJ2-7; 7 positions agree with TRBD1. Losses at the gene ends were 3 bases for V and 2 bases for J; bases not matched to a gene: 4. The CDR3 is made up of 14 amino acids. The V gene's germline CDR1 is SNHLY and CDR2 FYNNEI. The CDR3 DNA is TGTGCCAGCAGTGACGGTGGGACAGCCTACGAGCAGTACTTC. Translated, it gives CASSDGGTAYEQYF.

Many counts were recorded for this clonotype. The gene calls are TRBV28 and TRBJ2-7; unclear D gene. Germline CDR1 MDHEN, CDR2 SYDVKM. There are 13 residues in the CDR3. Trimming took 1 base from V and 0 from J, leaving 4 bases between them. CDR3: CASSLSDSYEQYF. The CDR3, as DNA: TGTGCCAGCAGTTTATCGGACTCCTACGAGCAGTACTTC. The full variable domain, rest sourced from reference TRBV28 and TRBJ2-7, is DVKVTQSSRYLVKRTGEKVFLECVQDMDHENMFWYRQDPGLGLRLIYFSYDVKMKEKGDIPEGYSVSREKKERFSLILESASTNQTSMYLCASSLSDSYEQYFGPGTRLTVT.

The table lists this clonotype with many counts. The CDR3 DNA reads as TGTGCCAGCAGTCCTGTGGCACCTACTAATGAAAAACTGTTTTTT. It translates to CASSPVAPTNEKLFF. The rearrangement uses TRBV28 and TRBJ1-4; D unclear. Trimming left V 5 bases short and J 2 bases short, with 12 bases between. Germline CDR1 MDHEN, CDR2 SYDVKM. The CDR3 length is 15 residues.

This clonotype was counted ten times or more. The chain joins TRBV30 to TRBJ2-5; a possible D gene is TRBD2 (7 bases). The CDR3 runs to 14 residues. Germline V gene sequence: CDR1 GTSNPN, CDR2 SVGIG (reference sequence). V gave up 4 bases and J gave up 0 bases, with 12 bases separating them. CDR3 amino acids: CAWTGGGHQETQYF. The CDR3 region has the DNA TGTGCCTGGACGGGGGGCGGTCACCAAGAGACCCAGTACTTC.

In this sample, this clonotype turned up many times. The chain has TRBV20-1 and TRBJ2-3; 9 nucleotides agree with TRBD1. Germline loops: CDR1 DFQATT, CDR2 SNEGSKA (reference sequence). This CDR3 region has 14 residues. J lost 2 bases, V lost 6 bases, and 6 bases had no gene match. The CDR3: CSALTGGYTDTQYF. The CDR3 bases are TGCAGTGCCCTGACAGGGGGATACACAGATACGCAGTATTTT.

On this clonotype itself: A far larger clone is one nucleotide away, so this likely arose from a read error. The V gene is TRBV6-2 or TRBV6-3, the J gene TRBJ2-4; D uncertain. Germline values: CDR1 MNHEY, CDR2 SVGEGT. The CDR3 is 17 amino acids. The germline V and J ends were trimmed by 5 bases and 13 bases, with 30 bases remaining between them. DNA for the CDR3: TGTGCCAGCAGTGCTTCCCGCCGGTGGAGTTCGTACAATGAGCAGTACTTC. Translating gives CASSASRRWSSYNEQYF.

This clonotype has only a few counts. This chain uses TRBV20-1 with TRBJ2-1, with TRBD1 matching 7 bases. The V and J ends lost 5 bases and 3 bases, in that order; junction bases with no gene match: 4. The CDR3 loop spans 13 amino acids. Germline V CDR1 and CDR2: DFQATT, SNEGSKA (reference sequence). CDR3 nucleotide sequence: TGCAGTGCTCCCGGGACAGTCTACAATGAGCAGTTCTTC. Residues: CSAPGTVYNEQFF.

The table lists this clonotype with many counts. The chain joins TRBV2 to TRBJ2-7; 7 bases fit TRBD2. Trimming removed 11 bases from V and 2 bases from J; junction bases left unmatched: 6. Looked up from germline, CDR1 is SNHLY and CDR2 is FYNNEI. The CDR3 is 12 amino acids. CDR3 protein: CAGRGPTYEQYF. CDR3 coding DNA: TGTGCCGGGAGGGGTCCCACCTACGAGCAGTACTTC.

This clonotype came up many times. The chain carries TRBV20-1 and TRBJ2-1, with TRBD2 matching over 9 bases. Germline V gives CDR1 DFQATT, CDR2 SNEGSKA (reference sequence). The CDR3 has 14 amino acids. With 4 bases clipped from V and 4 bases from J, the junction kept 5 bases outside the gene matches. The CDR3 spells CSATKRGVYNEQFF. The CDR3 nucleotides are TGCAGTGCTACCAAGCGGGGGGTGTACAATGAGCAGTTCTTC.

This clonotype was counted at least ten times. The CDR3, as DNA: TGTGCCAGCAGCTTACCCGGGGAGGGCACAGATACGCAGTATTTT. This encodes CASSLPGEGTDTQYF. This sequence joins TRBV13 and TRBJ2-3; the D gene is possibly TRBD2 (6 bases). CDR1 PRHDT and CDR2 FYEKMQ come from the germline V gene (reference sequence). The CDR3 spans 15 residues. Trimming shortened V by 2 bases and J by 1 base, and 10 bases separated the two germline ends.

In its sample, this clonotype was seen many times. This chain connects TRBV6-5 to TRBJ1-2; D unclear. CDR3 size: 12 residues. V was clipped by 0 bases and J by 4 bases, with 3 bases between them. Germline values: CDR1 MNHEY, CDR2 SVGAGI. CDR3 nucleotide sequence: TGTGCCAGCAGTTACTCGACCTATGGCTACACCTTC. Its translation is CASSYSTYGYTF.

This clonotype was detected many times. Here the CDR3 DNA reads TGCAGTGCGGAACCCAGCCTCTTCTGGGGGGGCTACACCTTC. This gives the protein CSAEPSLFWGGYTF. The rearrangement joins TRBV20-1 to TRBJ1-2; perhaps TRBD1 as D (5 bases). There are 14 residues in the CDR3. V was pared by 6 bases and J by 8 bases, with 22 bases between. The germline gives CDR1 DFQATT, CDR2 SNEGSKA (reference sequence).

The genes are TRBV4-1 and TRBJ1-1, with 7 bases lining up with TRBD1. The CDR3 has 17 residues. V shed 1 base and J 3 bases; nucleotides not matched to a gene: 11. Germline CDR1 is MGHRA and CDR2 is YSYEKL. The CDR3 loop is CASSQGPRGRPDTEAFF. The CDR3 nucleotides are TGCGCCAGCAGCCAAGGTCCGAGGGGGCGCCCCGACACTGAAGCTTTCTTT.